These 12 T cell receptor beta chains share one sample of origin, sequenced in a study of patients and donors after allogeneic stem cell transplantation. From the RT-PCR reads, TCRdb called clonotypes with MiXCR, one entry per CDR3 protein. This table holds about 960,000 distinct CDR3 sequences, about a sixth found once. Sequenced material: blood, either unsorted or a sorted T cell fraction (not recorded which). The receptors stem from a human donor who was either an allogeneic HSCT recipient or a stem cell or donor lymphocyte infusion donor (not recorded which). It is not recorded whose cells these are; they may come from a transplant donor.

This clonotype showed up just a few times. This chain connects TRBV7-9 to TRBJ2-3; D remains ambiguous. The germline V gene encodes CDR1 SEHNR and CDR2 FQNEAQ (reference sequence). Trimming removed 4 bases at V and 0 bases at J, with 14 bases between. This CDR3 has 16 amino acids. CDR3 in DNA: TGTGCCAGCAGCTCCTTCGGCAGAGTTAGCACAGATACGCAGTATTTT. Translation: CASSSFGRVSTDTQYF.

This clonotype has more than one count but fewer than ten. The chain recombines TRBV10-3 with TRBJ2-3, with a weak D call TRBD1 (5 bases). CDR3 length: 14 amino acids. Trimming removed 8 bases at V and 2 bases at J, with 14 bases between. Germline CDR1 ENHRY, CDR2 SYGVKD. DNA of the CDR3: TGTGCCATCCGAAAGGGGCAAGACACAGATACGCAGTATTTT. Its translation is CAIRKGQDTDTQYF.

The chain joins TRBV6-1 to TRBJ1-2, with D tentatively TRBD1 (6 bases). Looked up from germline, CDR1 is MNHNS and CDR2 is SASEGT. The CDR3 is made up of 14 amino acids. Trimming took off 5 bases at V and 6 bases at J, with 16 bases between the two ends. CDR3 amino acids: CASSRTDKVDGYTF. CDR3 coding DNA: TGTGCCAGCAGTCGGACAGATAAGGTCGATGGCTACACCTTC.

The chain has TRBV6-1 and TRBJ2-7, with D uncertain. Deletions cut 6 bases from V and 2 bases from J, with 11 bases between. This CDR3 comprises 13 residues. The germline CDR1 and CDR2 sequences are MNHNS and SASEGT. The CDR3 bases are TGTGCCAGCAGACCAGGACCAGCCTACGAGCAGTACTTC. It specifies CASRPGPAYEQYF.

The chain recombines TRBV30 with TRBJ1-5, with TRBD1 matching 7 bases. The CDR3 is made up of 13 amino acids. The junction had 3 bases not matched to a gene; V was cut back by 3 bases and J by 4 bases. Germline V gives CDR1 GTSNPN, CDR2 SVGIG (reference sequence). The CDR3: CAWRGQSNQPQHF. CDR3 sequence (DNA): TGTGCCTGGAGGGGACAGTCAAATCAGCCCCAGCATTTT.

The chain uses TRBV4-3 and TRBJ1-2; a possible D gene is TRBD1 (6 bases). This CDR3 region has 15 residues. Deletions cut 3 bases from V and 4 bases from J, with 15 bases between. Germline V CDR1 and CDR2: LGHNA, YSLEER. CDR3 in amino acids: CASSQANTGFYGYTF. CDR3 nucleotides: TGCGCCAGCAGCCAGGCAAATACAGGGTTCTATGGCTACACCTTC.

This clonotype was found many times. The chain employs TRBV24-1 and TRBJ1-3, with TRBD1 as a possible D gene (6 bases). CDR1 is KGHDR and CDR2 is SFDVKD in the germline V gene. The length of the CDR3 is 14 residues. Deletions cut 4 bases from V and 2 bases from J, with 8 bases between. In DNA, the CDR3 is TGTGCCACCAGTGACCCAGGGGCTGGAAACACCATATATTTT. Its protein product is CATSDPGAGNTIYF.

This clonotype was seen more than once but under ten times. The chain couples TRBV5-1 to TRBJ2-1, with a weak D call TRBD2 (7 bases). The CDR3 runs to 15 residues. Germline V lookup: CDR1 SGHRS, CDR2 YFSETQ. Trimming left V 0 bases short and J 7 bases short, with 14 bases between. The CDR3 sequence is CASSLEGGRRNEQFF. In nucleotides, the CDR3 is TGCGCCAGCAGCTTGGAGGGGGGGCGAAGGAATGAGCAGTTCTTC.

J is TRBJ2-3 and V is TRBV24-1, with TRBD2 as a possible D gene (6 bases). Trimming cost V 3 bases and J 0 bases, with 18 bases left between them. CDR1 and CDR2 from the germline V gene are KGHDR and SFDVKD. The CDR3 spans 18 residues. The DNA of the CDR3 is TGTGCCACCAGTGATGCTGTTCAGGTGGGAGGAAGCACAGATACGCAGTATTTT. Translated: CATSDAVQVGGSTDTQYF.

This clonotype was detected only a few times. This chain joins TRBV6-2 or TRBV6-3 and TRBJ1-6; the D is unclear. CDR1 is MNHEY, CDR2 SVGEGT, per germline. The CDR3 contains 13 residues. V was clipped by 6 bases and J by 5 bases, with 8 bases between them. For the CDR3, the DNA is TGTGCCAGCAGAGAGCAGCATAATTCACCCCTCCACTTT. It yields the protein CASREQHNSPLHF.

This clonotype was recorded a few times. J is TRBJ2-1 and V is TRBV9; 9 positions match TRBD2. The germline V gene encodes CDR1 SGDLS and CDR2 YYNGEE. The CDR3 runs to 16 residues. Trimming removed 4 bases from V and 8 bases from J; junction bases left unmatched: 13. DNA of the CDR3: TGTGCCAGCAGCCCCTATCTAGCGGGGACGGGGGATGAGCAGTTCTTC. Protein product: CASSPYLAGTGDEQFF.

This clonotype appeared many times. J is TRBJ2-5 and V is TRBV5-1, with 7 bases identical to TRBD1. Germline CDR1 is SGHRS and CDR2 is YFSETQ. There are 14 residues in the CDR3. The junction had 2 bases not matched to a gene; V was cut back by 0 bases and J by 3 bases. The chain's CDR3 is CASSLGQGKETQYF. In nucleotides, the CDR3 is TGCGCCAGCAGCTTGGGACAGGGAAAAGAGACCCAGTACTTC.